This TCR beta chain was captured in a study of blood T cells in healthy people across ages. A second PCR, run for about 7 to 12 cycles, used a sample-barcoded 5' primer plus a J-beta primer mix. A template-switch adaptor containing 12 random nucleotides labeled each cDNA molecule. Sequencing of every sample gave 3 million or more CDR3-containing paired-end reads. MiXCR, applied by TCRdb to the 5' RACE reads, yields one record per CDR3 protein. The sample includes some 1,800,000 distinct CDR3 sequences, around 42% seen only once; the top ten take around 23%. In terms of origin and age, donors were healthy Caucasian individuals from Russia aged about 6 to 90. V gave up 8 bases and J gave up 0 bases; unmatched junction bases: 8. The CDR3 length is 15 residues. Per the germline V gene, CDR1 is MDHEN and CDR2 is SYDVKM.

This chain connects TRBV28 to TRBJ2-3; 7 bases are shared with TRBD1. This receptor was obtained from a human donor in good health. The source material was blood. The chain's CDR3 is CASAYGTASTDTQYF. CDR3 DNA sequence: TGTGCCAGCGCCTATGGGACAGCTAGCACAGATACGCAGTATTTT.